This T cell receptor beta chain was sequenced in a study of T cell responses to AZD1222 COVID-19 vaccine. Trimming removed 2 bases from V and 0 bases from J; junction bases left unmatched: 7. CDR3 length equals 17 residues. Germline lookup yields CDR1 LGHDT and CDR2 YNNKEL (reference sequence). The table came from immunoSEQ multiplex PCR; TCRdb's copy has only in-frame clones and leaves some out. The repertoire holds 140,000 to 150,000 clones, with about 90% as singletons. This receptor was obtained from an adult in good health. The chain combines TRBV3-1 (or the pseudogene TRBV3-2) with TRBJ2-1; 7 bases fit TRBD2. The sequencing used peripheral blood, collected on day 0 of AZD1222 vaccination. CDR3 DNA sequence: TGTGCCAGCAGCCAACCGCTTGGCGGGAGCTCCTACAATGAGCAGTTCTTC. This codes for CASSQPLGGSSYNEQFF.